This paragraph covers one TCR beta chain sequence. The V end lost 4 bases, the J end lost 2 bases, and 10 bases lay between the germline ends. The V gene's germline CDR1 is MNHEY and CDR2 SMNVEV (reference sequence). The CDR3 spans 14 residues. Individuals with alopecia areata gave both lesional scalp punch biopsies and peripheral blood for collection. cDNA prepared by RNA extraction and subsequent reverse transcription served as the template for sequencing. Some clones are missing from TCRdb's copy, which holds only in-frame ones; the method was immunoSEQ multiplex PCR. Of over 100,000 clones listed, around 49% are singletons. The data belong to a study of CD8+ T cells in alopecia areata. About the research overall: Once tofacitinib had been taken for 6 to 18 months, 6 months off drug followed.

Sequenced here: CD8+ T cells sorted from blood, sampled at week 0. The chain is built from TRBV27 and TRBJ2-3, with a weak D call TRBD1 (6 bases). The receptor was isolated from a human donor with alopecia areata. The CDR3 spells CASSSRQATDTQYF. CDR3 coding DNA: TGTGCCAGCAGTTCTAGACAGGCCACAGATACGCAGTATTTT.